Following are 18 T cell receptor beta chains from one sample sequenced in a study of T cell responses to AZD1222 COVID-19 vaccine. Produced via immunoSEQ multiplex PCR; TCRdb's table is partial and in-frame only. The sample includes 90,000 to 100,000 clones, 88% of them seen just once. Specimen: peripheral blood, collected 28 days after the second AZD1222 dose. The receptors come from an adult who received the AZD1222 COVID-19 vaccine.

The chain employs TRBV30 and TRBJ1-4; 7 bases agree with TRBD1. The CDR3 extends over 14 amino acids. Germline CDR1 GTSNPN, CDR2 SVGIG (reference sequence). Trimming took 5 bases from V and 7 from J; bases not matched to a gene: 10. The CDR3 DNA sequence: TGTGCCTGGGGGGAAAACAGGGGTGGTGAAAAACTGTTTTTT. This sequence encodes CAWGENRGGEKLFF.

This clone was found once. The CDR3 sequence is CASSWAGGNEAFF. The CDR3 DNA reads as TGCGCCAGCAGCTGGGCAGGCGGGAACGAAGCTTTCTTT. The chain employs TRBV5-1 and TRBJ1-1; D unresolved. Germline assignment: CDR1 SGHRS and CDR2 YFSETQ. The CDR3 has 13 amino acids. The V end was cut by 3 bases, the J end by 8 bases, with 14 bases between.

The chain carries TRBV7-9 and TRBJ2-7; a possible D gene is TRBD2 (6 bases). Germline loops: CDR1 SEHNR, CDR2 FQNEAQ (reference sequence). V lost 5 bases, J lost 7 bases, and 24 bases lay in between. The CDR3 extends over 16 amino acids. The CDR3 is CASSPPSGDEAREQYF. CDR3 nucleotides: TGTGCCAGCAGCCCCCCCTCGGGGGATGAAGCTAGGGAGCAGTACTTC.

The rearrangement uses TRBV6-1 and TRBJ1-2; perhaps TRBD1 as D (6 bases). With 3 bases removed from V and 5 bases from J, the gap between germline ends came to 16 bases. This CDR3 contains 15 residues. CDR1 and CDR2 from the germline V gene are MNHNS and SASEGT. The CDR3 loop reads CASSETGGDIYGYTF. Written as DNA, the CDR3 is TGTGCCAGCAGTGAGACCGGGGGCGATATATATGGCTACACCTTC.

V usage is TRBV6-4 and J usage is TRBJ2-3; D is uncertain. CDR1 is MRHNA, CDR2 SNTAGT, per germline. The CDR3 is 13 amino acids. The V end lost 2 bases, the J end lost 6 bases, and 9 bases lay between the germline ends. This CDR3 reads CASSDPPDDTQYF. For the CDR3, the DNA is TGTGCCAGCAGTGACCCGCCCGATGATACGCAGTATTTT.

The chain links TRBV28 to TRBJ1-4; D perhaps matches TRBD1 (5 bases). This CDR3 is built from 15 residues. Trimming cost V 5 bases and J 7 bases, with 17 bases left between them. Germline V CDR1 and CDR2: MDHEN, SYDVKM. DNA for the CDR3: TGTGCCAGCAGTCCCGGGGGGGAATCGCGTGAAAAACTGTTTTTT. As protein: CASSPGGESREKLFF.

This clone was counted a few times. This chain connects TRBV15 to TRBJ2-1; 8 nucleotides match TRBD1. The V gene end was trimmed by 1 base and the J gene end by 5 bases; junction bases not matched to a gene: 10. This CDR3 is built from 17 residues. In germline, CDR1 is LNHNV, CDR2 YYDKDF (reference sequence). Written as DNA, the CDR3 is TGTGCCACCAGCAGAGGACAGGGGATTGGGGCGAACAATGAGCAGTTCTTC. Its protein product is CATSRGQGIGANNEQFF.

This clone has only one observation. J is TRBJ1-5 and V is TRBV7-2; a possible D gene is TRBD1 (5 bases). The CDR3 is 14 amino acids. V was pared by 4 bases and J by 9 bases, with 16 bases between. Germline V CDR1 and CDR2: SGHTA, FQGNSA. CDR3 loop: CASSSLTGTPPQHF. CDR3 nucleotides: TGTGCCAGCAGCTCCTTGACCGGGACCCCGCCCCAGCATTTT.

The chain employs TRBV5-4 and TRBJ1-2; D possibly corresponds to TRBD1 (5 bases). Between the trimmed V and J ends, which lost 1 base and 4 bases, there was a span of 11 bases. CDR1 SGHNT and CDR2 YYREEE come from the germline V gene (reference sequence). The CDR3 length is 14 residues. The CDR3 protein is CASSLQVRGYGYTF. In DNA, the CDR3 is TGTGCCAGCAGCTTGCAGGTTAGGGGCTATGGCTACACCTTC.

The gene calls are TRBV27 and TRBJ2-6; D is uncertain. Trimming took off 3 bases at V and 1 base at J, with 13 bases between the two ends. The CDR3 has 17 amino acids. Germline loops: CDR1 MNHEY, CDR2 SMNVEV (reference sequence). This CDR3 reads CASSFGSGWSGANVLTF. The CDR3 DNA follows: TGTGCCAGCAGTTTTGGGTCTGGTTGGTCTGGGGCCAACGTCCTGACTTTC.

CDR3 sequence reads: CAWRALDRHQETQYF. CDR3 coding DNA: TGTGCCTGGAGGGCCCTCGACAGGCACCAAGAGACCCAGTACTTC. The chain carries TRBV30 and TRBJ2-5; D perhaps matches TRBD1 (6 bases). The V end lost 3 bases, the J end lost 0 bases, and 14 bases lay between the germline ends. There are 15 residues in the CDR3. The V gene's germline CDR1 is GTSNPN and CDR2 SVGIG (reference sequence).

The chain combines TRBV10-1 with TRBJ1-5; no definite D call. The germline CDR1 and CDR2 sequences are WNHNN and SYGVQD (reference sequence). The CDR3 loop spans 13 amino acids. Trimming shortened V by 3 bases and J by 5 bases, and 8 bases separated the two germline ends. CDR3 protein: CASSEQIDQPQHF. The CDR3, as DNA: TGCGCCAGCAGTGAACAGATAGATCAGCCCCAGCATTTT.

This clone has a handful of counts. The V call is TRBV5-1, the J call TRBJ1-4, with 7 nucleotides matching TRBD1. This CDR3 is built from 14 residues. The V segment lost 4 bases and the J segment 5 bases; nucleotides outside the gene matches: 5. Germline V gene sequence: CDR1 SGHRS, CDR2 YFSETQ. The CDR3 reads CASSPGQENEKLFF. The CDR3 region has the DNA TGCGCCAGCAGCCCAGGACAGGAGAATGAAAAACTGTTTTTT.

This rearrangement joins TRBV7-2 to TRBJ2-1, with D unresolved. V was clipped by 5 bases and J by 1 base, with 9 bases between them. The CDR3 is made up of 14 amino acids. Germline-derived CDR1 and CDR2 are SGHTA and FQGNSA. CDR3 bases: TGTGCCAGCAGCCCAGACGGATCCTACAATGAGCAGTTCTTC. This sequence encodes CASSPDGSYNEQFF.

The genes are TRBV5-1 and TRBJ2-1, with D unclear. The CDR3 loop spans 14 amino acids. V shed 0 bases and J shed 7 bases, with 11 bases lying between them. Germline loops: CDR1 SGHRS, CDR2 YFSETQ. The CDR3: CASSLGSPGNEQFF. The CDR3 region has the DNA TGCGCCAGCAGCTTGGGGAGTCCCGGGAATGAGCAGTTCTTC.

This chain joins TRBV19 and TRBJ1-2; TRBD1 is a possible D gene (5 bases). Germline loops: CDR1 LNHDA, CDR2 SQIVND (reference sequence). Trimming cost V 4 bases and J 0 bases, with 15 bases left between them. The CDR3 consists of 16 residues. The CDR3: CASSTGQGGANYGYTF. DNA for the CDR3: TGTGCCAGTAGTACCGGCCAGGGTGGTGCTAACTATGGCTACACCTTC. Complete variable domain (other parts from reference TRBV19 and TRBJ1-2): DGGITQSPKYLFRKEGQNVTLSCEQNLNHDAMYWYRQDPGQGLRLIYYSQIVNDFQKGDIAEGYSVSREKKESFPLTVTSAQKNPTAFYLCASSTGQGGANYGYTFGSGTRLTVV.

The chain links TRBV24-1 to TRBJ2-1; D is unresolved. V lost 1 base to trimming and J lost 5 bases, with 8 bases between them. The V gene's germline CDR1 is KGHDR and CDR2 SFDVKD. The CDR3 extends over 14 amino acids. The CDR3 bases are TGTGCCACCAGTGATTTCGCCAGTAACAATGAGCAGTTCTTC. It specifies CATSDFASNNEQFF.

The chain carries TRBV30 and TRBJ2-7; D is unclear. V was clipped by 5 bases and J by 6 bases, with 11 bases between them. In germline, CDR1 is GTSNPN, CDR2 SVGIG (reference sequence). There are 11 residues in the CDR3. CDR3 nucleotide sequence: TGTGCCTGGGGGAATCGGATCGAGCAGTACTTC. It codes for CAWGNRIEQYF.